These 9 T cell receptor beta chains originate from one sample sequenced in a study of T cells of healthy individuals. MiXCR was run by TCRdb on the 5' RACE reads, yielding one entry per CDR3 protein. The sample records 85,000 to 100,000 distinct CDR3 sequences, 17% being singletons. These TCRs come from a human donor in good health.

As concerns this clonotype: This sequence may be a read error, since a much larger clone differs from it by one base. The gene calls are TRBV14 and TRBJ1-6; D is uncertain. V gave up 4 bases and J gave up 0 bases, with 10 bases separating them. Germline assignment: CDR1 SGHDN and CDR2 FVKESK. The CDR3 totals 16 residues. CDR3: CASSPFTSSYNSPLHF. Written as DNA, the CDR3 is TGTGCCAGCAGCCCTTTCACGAGCTCCTATAATTCACCCCTCCACTTT.

This clonotype has at least ten counts. J is TRBJ2-6 and V is TRBV18; unclear D gene. In germline, CDR1 is KGHSH, CDR2 LQKENI. This CDR3 spans 17 amino acids. V gave up 2 bases and J gave up 0 bases, with 11 bases separating them. CDR3 amino acids: CASSPLDGSSGANVLTF. The CDR3 nucleotides read TGTGCCAGCTCACCATTGGACGGAAGCTCTGGGGCCAACGTCCTGACTTTC.

This clonotype showed up many times. This chain connects TRBV6-2 or TRBV6-3 to TRBJ2-2, with a possible D match to TRBD2 (6 bases). Germline loops: CDR1 MNHEY, CDR2 SVGEGT. The V end was cut by 8 bases, the J end by 0 bases, with 10 bases between. The CDR3 spans 14 residues. The DNA for the CDR3 is TGTGCCAGCGTACGGGAGCCGAACACCGGGGAGCTGTTTTTT. As protein: CASVREPNTGELFF.

A few counts support this clonotype. CDR3: CSAIAGGETQYF. CDR3 coding DNA: TGCAGTGCTATTGCCGGGGGAGAGACCCAGTACTTC. The rearrangement joins TRBV20-1 to TRBJ2-5, with D tentatively TRBD2 (6 bases). The CDR3 covers 12 residues. The V gene's germline CDR1 is DFQATT and CDR2 SNEGSKA (reference sequence). Deletions cut 4 bases from V and 4 bases from J, with 10 bases between.

This clonotype was observed a handful of times. The chain recombines TRBV7-2 with TRBJ1-4; D gene unclear. The germline V gene encodes CDR1 SGHTA and CDR2 FQGNSA. V dropped 3 bases and J dropped 0 bases, with 5 bases sitting between them. The length of the CDR3 is 14 residues. CDR3 in DNA: TGTGCCAGCAGCTTCGGTCCAACTAATGAAAAACTGTTTTTT. This gives the protein CASSFGPTNEKLFF. Using reference TRBV7-2 and TRBJ1-4 for the parts outside the CDR3, the full variable domain is GAGVSQSPSNKVTEKGKDVELRCDPISGHTALYWYRQSLGQGLEFLIYFQGNSAPDKSGLPSDRFSAERTGGSVSTLTIQRTQQEDSAVYLCASSFGPTNEKLFFGSGTQLSVL.

This clonotype was seen more than once but under ten times. The rearrangement uses TRBV4-1 and TRBJ2-7; 10 bases fit TRBD2. The CDR3 contains 16 residues. Germline CDR1 and CDR2: MGHRA and YSYEKL. The junction had 6 bases not matched to a gene; V was cut back by 3 bases and J by 1 base. The CDR3 region has the DNA TGCGCCAGCAGCCACTCAAGACTAGCGGGTTCCTACGAGCAGTACTTC. As protein: CASSHSRLAGSYEQYF.

This chain links TRBV6-1 with TRBJ2-5; TRBD2 matches at 9 bases. V was clipped by 7 bases and J by 5 bases; unmatched bases: 17. The CDR3 has 17 amino acids. Germline loops: CDR1 MNHNS, CDR2 SASEGT. As DNA, the CDR3 is TGTGCCAGCACCCCTTGGCTGGTAGCGGGAGATCGGGAGACCCAGTACTTC. It codes for CASTPWLVAGDRETQYF.

The chain combines TRBV20-1 with TRBJ2-5; the match to TRBD2 covers 13 bases. With V trimmed by 0 bases and J by 5 bases, 6 bases remained unmatched. The CDR3 has 16 residues. CDR1 and CDR2 from the germline V gene are DFQATT and SNEGSKA (reference sequence). CDR3 region: CSARDRTSGGVETQYF. The CDR3 DNA reads TGCAGTGCTAGAGACCGGACTAGCGGGGGAGTGGAGACCCAGTACTTC.

The chain has TRBV5-1 and TRBJ2-1, with 10 bases that match TRBD2. Looked up from germline, CDR1 is SGHRS and CDR2 is YFSETQ. V dropped 0 bases and J dropped 0; count of bases not matched to a gene: 3. CDR3 size: 17 residues. The CDR3 spells CASSLESGRASYNEQFF. DNA for the CDR3: TGCGCCAGCAGCTTGGAGAGCGGGAGGGCCTCCTACAATGAGCAGTTCTTC.